What follows describes a single T cell receptor beta chain. These data are taken from a study of PD-L1 blockade in urothelial cancer. The junction had 13 bases not matched to a gene; V was cut back by 3 bases and J by 0 bases. The CDR3 length is 19 residues. Germline assignment: CDR1 LNHDA and CDR2 SQIVND (reference sequence). Clones were sequenced by immunoSEQ multiplex PCR, and TCRdb holds only the in-frame ones, with some missing. The sample has 29,000 or so clones; roughly 86% are singletons. For each patient, 1 to 8 samples were obtained, pretreatment and on-treatment. This sequence joins TRBV19 and TRBJ2-7; 11 positions match TRBD2. The origin of this receptor is a man aged 45 to 65 with urothelial cancer. Sequenced material: PBMCs, taken around atezolizumab (anti-PD-L1) treatment. CDR3 residues: CASSMIGTSGPDFSYEQYF. The CDR3 DNA follows: TGTGCCAGTAGTATGATTGGGACTAGCGGCCCCGATTTCTCCTACGAGCAGTACTTC.